One sample yielded the 3 T cell receptor beta chains listed below, sequenced in a study of T cells in women clearing cervical HPV infection. Clones were read by immunoSEQ multiplex PCR, and TCRdb kept only the in-frame ones, dropping some. This sample's clone table lists 30,000 to 45,000 clones. Material: blood buffy coat. All receptors come from a woman aged 18-70 years with a cervical HPV16 infection that either progressed to CIN3+ or cleared (not recorded which).

Comment on this clone: The read falls 3 residues short of the CDR3 end, and the missing part is taken from the germline J gene. This chain links TRBV20-1 with TRBJ2-2, with TRBD2 identical over 8 bases. V lost 6 bases and J lost 5; bases outside the gene matches: 5. Germline CDR1 is DFQATT and CDR2 is SNEGSKA (reference sequence). The CDR3 has 13 residues. The sequenced CDR3 bases are TGCAGTGCCTCGGGGGGGAGAACCGGGGAG. Translating it yields CSASGGRTGE. The full CDR3 reads CSASGGRTGELFF.

As concerns this clone: The CDR3 end lies 3 residues beyond the end of the read and is filled in from the germline J gene. This chain connects TRBV7-8 to TRBJ2-1; perhaps TRBD2 as D (5 bases). The CDR3 contains 15 residues. Germline V lookup: CDR1 SGHVS, CDR2 FQNEAQ. The germline V and J ends were trimmed by 0 bases and 6 bases, with 12 bases remaining between them. The covered CDR3 bases are TGTGCCAGCAGCTTAGCAAGGACTCGCTCCAATGAG. Translated: CASSLARTRSNE. The whole CDR3 protein reads CASSLARTRSNEQFF.

Details on this clone: From the germline J gene comes the end of the CDR3, since the read stops 3 residues before it. The chain combines TRBV30 with TRBJ2-3, with D tentatively TRBD2 (7 bases). Germline V lookup: CDR1 GTSNPN, CDR2 SVGIG (reference sequence). Trimming left V 3 bases short and J 6 bases short, with 19 bases between. The CDR3 has 15 amino acids. Incomplete CDR3 DNA: TGTGCCTGGAGCCGAGGGAACGGGGGGCCGGATACG. Translated: CAWSRGNGGPDT. The entire CDR3 protein reads CAWSRGNGGPDTQYF.